This entry lists 23 T cell receptor beta chains sequenced from one sample in a study of OX40 agonist ivuxolimab in advanced cancers. Assay: immunoSEQ multiplex PCR; the TCRdb copy retains only in-frame clones and omits some. The sample records 71,000 or so clones, 70% to 90% being singletons. The input for sequencing was CD4+ or CD8+ T cells sorted from blood, taken in a trial of the OX40 agonist ivuxolimab. The source of these receptors is an adult with an advanced solid tumor such as melanoma, head and neck, liver or kidney cancer.

The chain couples TRBV5-1 to TRBJ1-4; tentative D call: TRBD1 (6 bases). The V and J ends lost 0 bases and 8 bases respectively, with 14 bases between them. This CDR3 has 15 amino acids. Looked up from germline, CDR1 is SGHRS and CDR2 is YFSETQ. CDR3 nucleotides: TGCGCCAGCAGCTTGGGGGGGCTGCAAACCGAAAAACTGTTTTTT. Amino acid sequence: CASSLGGLQTEKLFF.

This chain links TRBV19 with TRBJ2-1; 8 positions match TRBD1. The V gene's germline CDR1 is LNHDA and CDR2 SQIVND (reference sequence). V trimming: 5 bases; J trimming: 14 bases; junction bases outside the gene matches: 11. The CDR3 is made up of 13 amino acids. CDR3 DNA: TGTGCCAGTAGTTTCCCAGGGGGCTGGAGAAAGTTCTTC. Its translation is CASSFPGGWRKFF.

V is TRBV6-1 and J is TRBJ1-2; D unresolved. V was pared by 3 bases and J by 3 bases, with 8 bases between. Germline V gives CDR1 MNHNS, CDR2 SASEGT. The CDR3 totals 13 residues. CDR3 coding DNA: TGTGCCAGCAGTGACCTGGGTGACTATGGCTACACCTTC. Protein: CASSDLGDYGYTF.

The gene calls are TRBV19 and TRBJ2-3; 7 nucleotides match TRBD1. With 5 bases clipped from V and 4 bases from J, the junction kept 6 bases outside the gene matches. CDR1 LNHDA and CDR2 SQIVND come from the germline V gene (reference sequence). This CDR3 is built from 14 residues. The CDR3 coding sequence is TGTGCCAGTAGTGCCAGACAGGGACCAGATACGCAGTATTTT. It is translated as CASSARQGPDTQYF.

J is TRBJ1-1 and V is TRBV27; no definite D call. This CDR3 is 10 amino acids long. V was pared by 10 bases and J by 5 bases, with 8 bases between. Germline V gene lookup returns CDR1 MNHEY and CDR2 SMNVEV (reference sequence). The CDR3 bases are TGTGCCATCTGGAGTACTGAAGCTTTCTTT. Its translation is CAIWSTEAFF.

Many counts were recorded for this clone. Other DNA sequences in this sample translate to the same CDR3. The chain has TRBV18 and TRBJ2-2; 7 nucleotides line up with TRBD1. CDR3 size: 15 residues. Germline V lookup: CDR1 KGHSH, CDR2 LQKENI. Trimming at V came to 4 bases and at J to 4 bases, leaving 6 bases not matched to a gene. In DNA form, the CDR3 reads TGTGCCAGCTCACAGCTGACAGGGCGCACCGGGGAGCTGTTTTTT. Its protein product is CASSQLTGRTGELFF.

This chain links TRBV4-2 with TRBJ1-1; TRBD1 matches at 7 bases. Per the germline V gene, CDR1 is LGHNA and CDR2 is YNFKEQ. J lost 3 bases, V lost 1 base, and 8 bases had no gene match. The CDR3 consists of 16 residues. CDR3 DNA: TGTGCCAGCAGCCAAGCGGACAGGCGGGGGGACACTGAAGCTTTCTTT. Amino acid sequence: CASSQADRRGDTEAFF.

The chain uses TRBV7-9 and TRBJ2-4; 12 bases are a match to TRBD2. CDR3 size: 16 residues. Per germline, CDR1 SEHNR and CDR2 FQNEAQ (reference sequence). With 4 bases clipped from V and 8 bases from J, the junction kept 9 bases outside the gene matches. For the CDR3, the DNA is TGTGCCAGCAGCTATAGACTAGCGGGAGAGAAGGACATTCAGTACTTC. Protein sequence: CASSYRLAGEKDIQYF. The variable domain in full, completed from reference TRBV7-9 and TRBJ2-4, reads DTGVSQNPRHKITKRGQNVTFRCDPISEHNRLYWYRQTLGQGPEFLTYFQNEAQLEKSRLLSDRFSAERPKGSFSTLEIQRTEQGDSAMYLCASSYRLAGEKDIQYFGAGTRLSVL.

The genes are TRBV7-9 and TRBJ1-3, with a possible D match to TRBD1 (5 bases). The V and J ends lost 2 bases and 4 bases respectively, with 12 bases between them. This CDR3 spans 15 amino acids. Germline CDR1 and CDR2: SEHNR and FQNEAQ (reference sequence). In DNA form, the CDR3 reads TGTGCCAGCAGCTTATCAGGGATTACCGGAAACACCATATATTTT. Translation gives CASSLSGITGNTIYF.

V usage is TRBV7-3 and J usage is TRBJ2-3, with 11 bases lining up with TRBD1. Germline loops: CDR1 SGHTA, CDR2 FQGTGA. After removal of 4 bases from V and 6 bases from J, the junction contained 9 bases not matched to a gene. The CDR3 consists of 16 residues. The CDR3 DNA reads TGTGCCAGCAGCTCCGGACAGGGGGCGCGTGCTGATACGCAGTATTTT. Its protein is CASSSGQGARADTQYF.

The chain has TRBV6-5 and TRBJ2-5, with D possibly matching TRBD2 (5 bases). The CDR3 is made up of 13 amino acids. Trimming cost V 8 bases and J 5 bases, with 15 bases left between them. The germline CDR1 and CDR2 sequences are MNHEY and SVGAGI. The CDR3 spells CASRLAGDETQYF. The CDR3, as DNA: TGTGCCAGCCGGCTAGCTGGGGATGAGACCCAGTACTTC.

This chain connects TRBV19 to TRBJ2-7, with D uncertain. This CDR3 spans 16 amino acids. With 3 bases removed from V and 9 bases from J, the gap between germline ends came to 24 bases. Germline CDR1 is LNHDA and CDR2 is SQIVND (reference sequence). This chain's CDR3 is CASSIGTAPGQSRQYF. The CDR3 DNA reads as TGTGCCAGTAGTATCGGAACGGCACCCGGTCAGTCGCGGCAGTACTTC. Looking up the rest from reference TRBV19 and TRBJ2-7 gives the full variable domain: DGGITQSPKYLFRKEGQNVTLSCEQNLNHDAMYWYRQDPGQGLRLIYYSQIVNDFQKGDIAEGYSVSREKKESFPLTVTSAQKNPTAFYLCASSIGTAPGQSRQYFGPGTRLTVT.

This clone was counted once. The chain uses TRBV27 and TRBJ2-5; TRBD2 agrees at 9 bases. Germline assignment: CDR1 MNHEY and CDR2 SMNVEV (reference sequence). V dropped 5 bases and J dropped 5; count of bases not matched to a gene: 9. CDR3 length: 15 amino acids. CDR3 in amino acids: CASSPLAGEGETQYF. The CDR3 DNA reads TGTGCCAGCAGTCCGTTAGCGGGAGAAGGGGAGACCCAGTACTTC.

The rearrangement uses TRBV5-1 and TRBJ1-4; D gene ambiguous. CDR3 length: 13 residues. The ends were cut back, 3 bases at V and 6 bases at J, with 9 bases in the middle. Germline loops: CDR1 SGHRS, CDR2 YFSETQ. CDR3 sequence reads: CASSSSGDEKLFF. CDR3 DNA: TGCGCCAGCAGCTCGTCCGGGGATGAAAAACTGTTTTTT.

This clone was observed once. This rearrangement joins TRBV18 to TRBJ2-1; 8 positions agree with TRBD2. This CDR3 is built from 14 residues. Germline lookup yields CDR1 KGHSH and CDR2 LQKENI. V lost 6 bases to trimming and J lost 4 bases; unmatched junction nucleotides: 5. The CDR3 here is CASSTSGIYNEQFF. The CDR3 bases are TGTGCCAGCTCTACTAGCGGTATTTACAATGAGCAGTTCTTC. The whole variable domain, filled in from reference TRBV18 and TRBJ2-1, reads NAGVMQNPRHLVRRRGQEARLRCSPMKGHSHVYWYRQLPEEGLKFMVYLQKENIIDESGMPKERFSAEFPKEGPSILRIQQVVRGDSAAYFCASSTSGIYNEQFFGPGTRLTVL.

This chain connects TRBV7-2 to TRBJ1-5, with a weak D call TRBD1 (6 bases). Germline assignment: CDR1 SGHTA and CDR2 FQGNSA. The CDR3 consists of 14 residues. V lost 0 bases to trimming and J lost 4 bases, with 7 bases between them. The CDR3 sequence: CASSLARGNQPQHF. Written as DNA, the CDR3 is TGTGCCAGCAGCTTAGCCAGGGGAAATCAGCCCCAGCATTTT.

The rearrangement links TRBV18 to TRBJ2-1, with unresolved D. The CDR3 runs to 18 residues. Germline assignment: CDR1 KGHSH and CDR2 LQKENI. Trimming took 0 bases from V and 3 from J, leaving 18 bases between them. CDR3 region: CASSPPGHSGGNYNEQFF. The DNA of the CDR3 is TGTGCCAGCTCACCACCAGGGCATTCTGGCGGTAACTACAATGAGCAGTTCTTC.

The chain carries TRBV7-2 and TRBJ2-1, with TRBD1 identical over 10 bases. After removal of 1 base from V and 6 bases from J, the junction contained 3 bases not matched to a gene. The CDR3 has 15 amino acids. In germline, CDR1 is SGHTA, CDR2 FQGNSA. The DNA of the CDR3 is TGTGCCAGCAGCTTAGGGGGACAGGGGACCAATGAGCAGTTCTTC. Translating it yields CASSLGGQGTNEQFF. Full variable domain (missing parts from reference TRBV7-2 and TRBJ2-1): GAGVSQSPSNKVTEKGKDVELRCDPISGHTALYWYRQSLGQGLEFLIYFQGNSAPDKSGLPSDRFSAERTGGSVSTLTIQRTQQEDSAVYLCASSLGGQGTNEQFFGPGTRLTVL.

V and J are TRBV2 and TRBJ2-5; the D is unclear. Per the germline V gene, CDR1 is SNHLY and CDR2 is FYNNEI. This CDR3 has 13 residues. The V gene lost 2 bases and the J gene lost 3 bases, with 7 bases spanning the gap. The CDR3 region is CASSERRKETQYF. The CDR3 DNA reads TGTGCCAGCAGTGAAAGGCGGAAAGAGACCCAGTACTTC.

This chain links TRBV30 with TRBJ2-1; 8 bases agree with TRBD1. V trimming: 3 bases; J trimming: 1 base; junction bases outside the gene matches: 8. From germline, CDR1 is GTSNPN and CDR2 SVGIG (reference sequence). This CDR3 has 16 amino acids. CDR3 amino acids: CAWSPTGALSYNEQFF. The CDR3, as DNA: TGTGCCTGGAGCCCGACAGGGGCCTTATCCTACAATGAGCAGTTCTTC.

The chain carries TRBV30 and TRBJ1-2; D gene uncertain. Germline V gene lookup returns CDR1 GTSNPN and CDR2 SVGIG (reference sequence). Trimming removed 1 base at V and 5 bases at J, with 8 bases between. This CDR3 has 12 amino acids. The CDR3 here is CAWSEDLYGYTF. The CDR3 bases are TGTGCCTGGAGTGAGGACCTATATGGCTACACCTTC. The full variable domain, completed using reference TRBV30 and TRBJ1-2, is SQTIHQWPATLVQPVGSPLSLECTVEGTSNPNLYWYRQAAGRGLQLLFYSVGIGQISSEVPQNLSASRPQDRQFILSSKKLLLSDSGFYLCAWSEDLYGYTFGSGTRLTVV.

The CDR3 sequence: CASSLGHLNTGELFF. CDR3 bases: TGTGCCAGCAGTCTGGGACACCTTAACACCGGGGAGCTGTTTTTT. The chain is built from TRBV28 and TRBJ2-2, with D tentatively TRBD1 (6 bases). Trimming stripped 5 bases from V and 2 bases from J, with 12 bases between. CDR3 length: 15 amino acids. Per germline, CDR1 MDHEN and CDR2 SYDVKM.

The chain has TRBV6-5 and TRBJ1-1; perhaps TRBD1 as D (6 bases). Trimming stripped 7 bases from V and 4 bases from J, with 19 bases between. The CDR3 extends over 15 amino acids. Germline V lookup: CDR1 MNHEY, CDR2 SVGAGI. CDR3 in amino acids: CASNRQGPVGTEAFF. CDR3 DNA: TGTGCCAGCAATCGGCAGGGGCCTGTTGGCACTGAAGCTTTCTTT.